A selection of T cell receptor beta chains follows, all from one sample in a study of T cells in Graves' hyperthyroidism and ophthalmopathy. TCRdb independently ran MiXCR on the multiplex PCR reads; one entry per CDR3 protein. The profile shows 600,000 to 650,000 distinct CDR3 sequences, 20% to 25% of them singletons. The sample consisted of blood. These receptors were collected from a man aged 25-45 years with Graves' ophthalmopathy. The CDR3 runs from the conserved cysteine through the conserved F or W. A D gene is named only where the DNA matches it firmly. Where a row states a size, it is once, few, many or the class of an expanded clone; other rows omit it.

NA TRBJ1-2 15 NA TRBV27 TGTGCCAGCAGTTTATCGGGAGCTTCTAACTATGGCTACACCTTC CASSLSGASNYGYTF
TRBD1 TRBJ2-2 16 NA TRBV7-3 TGTGCCAGCAGCCCGTCGACAGGGGGTCACACCGGGGAGCTGTTTTTT CASSPSTGGHTGELFF
NA TRBJ1-1 9 few TRBV2 TGTGCCACCAACAGCGAAGCTTTCTTT CATNSEAFF
TRBD2 TRBJ2-5 15 NA TRBV20-1 TGCAGTGCTCCCGGGGGTAGCGGGAGGGCCCGGACCCAGTACTTC CSAPGGSGRARTQYF
NA TRBJ2-1 17 NA TRBV12-3/TRBV12-4 TGTGCCAGCAGTTTAGCGCCCGGGACATACAACTACAATGAGCAGTTCTTC CASSLAPGTYNYNEQFF
NA TRBJ2-7 14 few TRBV28 TGTGCCAGCAGGAAAGGGGGATCCCCCTACGAGCAGTACTTC CASRKGGSPYEQYF
TRBD1 TRBJ2-7 15 few TRBV20-1 TGCAGTGCATCACAGGGGCGGACGGGTCTCTACGAGCAGTACTTC CSASQGRTGLYEQYF
TRBD1 TRBJ1-6 15 few TRBV5-1 TGCGCCAGCAGCGCGGGACAGGGAGTCGGCTCACCCCTCCACTTT CASSAGQGVGSPLHF
NA TRBJ1-2 12 few TRBV29-1 TGCAGCGTTCGGGGCCCCTCGGATGGCTACACCTTC CSVRGPSDGYTF
NA TRBJ1-2 15 few TRBV6-9 TGTGCCAGCAGATTCGAAATAGGGCAGCTTTATGGCTACACCTTC CASRFEIGQLYGYTF
NA TRBJ2-4 16 few TRBV28 TGTGTCAGCAGTTTATGGGGCAGCCCAAAAAAAAACATTCAGTACTTC CVSSLWGSPKKNIQYF
NA TRBJ2-1 14 few TRBV6-1 TGTGCCAGCAGTGAGAAAAGAATGTTGGATGAGCAGTTCTTC CASSEKRMLDEQFF
NA TRBJ2-1 15 NA TRBV27 TGTGCCAGCAGCTCCGCCGGCGGAACCTACAATGAGCAGTTCTTC CASSSAGGTYNEQFF
NA TRBJ2-1 15 NA TRBV4-3 TGCGCCAGCAGCAAGGGGGGGGCCACCTACAATGAGCAGTTCTTC CASSKGGATYNEQFF
TRBD1 TRBJ2-5 15 NA TRBV5-4 TGTGCCAGCATGGATAGGGACAGGGGCGAAGAGACCCAGTACTTC CASMDRDRGEETQYF
NA TRBJ1-5 14 many TRBV12-3/TRBV12-4 TGTGCCAGCACGAAGGGGGTTGGCAATCAGCCCCAGCATTTT CASTKGVGNQPQHF
NA TRBJ2-1 17 NA TRBV6-2/TRBV6-3 TGTGCCAGCACTGCGACAGGATGGCAGAGCTCCTACAACGAGCAGTTCTTC CASTATGWQSSYNEQFF
NA TRBJ1-4 14 few TRBV6-1 TGTGCCAGCAGTCCAGTTGCAACTAATGAAAAACTGTTTTTT CASSPVATNEKLFF